The clone carrying this T cell receptor beta chain was counted a single time. Antigen unknown. Specified treatment: 15 to 20 received Ad26.COV2.S at low or high dose, single or two shots; about 5 received placebo; per-sample allocation not given. Specimens were obtained on day 63 following the first vaccine or placebo injection. Expressing Wuhan-strain SARS-CoV-2 spike, an Ad26 vector served as the vaccine. The data stem from a study of Ad26.COV2.S vaccination and SARS-CoV-2 variants. Study-wide findings and caveats: Placebo recipients had lower spike-specific TCR breadth than vaccine recipients.

Profiled with immunoSEQ multiplex PCR; TCRdb holds only in-frame clones, not every one. This repertoire shows about 400,000 clones, 83% found once; its top ten account for approximately 7%. V was shortened by 5 bases and J by 9 bases, with 14 bases between the two germline ends. This CDR3 is 13 amino acids long. The specimen comprised peripheral blood, sampled in a trial of Ad26.COV2.S vaccine versus placebo. The rearrangement links TRBV12-3 or TRBV12-4 to TRBJ2-1; no definite D call. The sequence was obtained from a person between 18 and 59 years old who received the Ad26.COV2.S COVID-19 vaccine or a placebo. The CDR3 DNA reads as TGTGCCAGCAGTGTTACGCCGTCGTCTGAGCAGTTCTTC. Protein sequence: CASSVTPSSEQFF.